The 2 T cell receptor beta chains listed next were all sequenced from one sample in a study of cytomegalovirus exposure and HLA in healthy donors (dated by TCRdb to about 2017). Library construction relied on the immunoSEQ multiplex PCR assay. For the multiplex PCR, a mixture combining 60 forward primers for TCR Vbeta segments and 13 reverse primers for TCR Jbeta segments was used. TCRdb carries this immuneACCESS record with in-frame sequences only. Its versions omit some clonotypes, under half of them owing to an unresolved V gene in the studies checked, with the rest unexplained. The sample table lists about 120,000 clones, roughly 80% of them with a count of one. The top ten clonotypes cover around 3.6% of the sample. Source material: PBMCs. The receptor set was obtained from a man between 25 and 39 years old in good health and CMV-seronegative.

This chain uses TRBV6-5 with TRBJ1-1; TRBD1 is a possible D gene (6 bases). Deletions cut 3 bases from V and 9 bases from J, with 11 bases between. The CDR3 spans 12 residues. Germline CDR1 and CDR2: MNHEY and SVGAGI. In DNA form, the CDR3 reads TGTGCCAGCAGTTATTCCGGGACAAAAGCTTTCTTT. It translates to CASSYSGTKAFF.

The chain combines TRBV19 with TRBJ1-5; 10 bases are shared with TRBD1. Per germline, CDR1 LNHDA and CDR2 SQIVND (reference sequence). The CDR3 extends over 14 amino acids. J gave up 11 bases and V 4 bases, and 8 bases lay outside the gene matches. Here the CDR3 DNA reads TGTGCCAGTAGTAACGGGGACAGGGGCGTCTCCCAGCATTTT. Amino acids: CASSNGDRGVSQHF. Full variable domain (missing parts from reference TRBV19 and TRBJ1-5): DGGITQSPKYLFRKEGQNVTLSCEQNLNHDAMYWYRQDPGQGLRLIYYSQIVNDFQKGDIAEGYSVSREKKESFPLTVTSAQKNPTAFYLCASSNGDRGVSQHFGDGTRLSIL.